This TCR beta chain came from a study of cytomegalovirus exposure and HLA in healthy donors. Study findings and constraints: HLA alleles were associated with some 17,000 TCR beta sequences in a later analysis at 0.05 false discovery rate.

The CDR3 is 16 residues long. Germline-derived CDR1 and CDR2 are SGDLS and YYNGEE. V lost 0 bases and J 0 bases, leaving 10 bases between the germline ends. Comments on this clone: Its antigen is undetermined.

PCR amplification relied on 60 Vbeta primers (plus 13 Jbeta primers). Sequenced by immunoSEQ multiplex PCR; TCRdb stores in-frame clones only, minus some. The sample has fewer than 110,000 clones; around 67% are singletons. Although they were nominally healthy when sampled, donors likely had unrecorded immune exposures. This clonotype originated in a middle-aged woman in good health and CMV-seropositive. The chain is built from TRBV9 and TRBJ1-3; D gene ambiguous. The sample was PBMCs. The CDR3 is CASSVAASGSGNTIYF. In DNA form, the CDR3 reads TGTGCCAGCAGCGTAGCTGCGTCGGGCTCTGGAAACACCATATATTTT. The full variable domain, its missing parts supplied by reference TRBV9 and TRBJ1-3, is DSGVTQTPKHLITATGQRVTLRCSPRSGDLSVYWYQQSLDQGLQFLIQYYNGEERAKGNILERFSAQQFPDLHSELNLSSLELGDSALYFCASSVAASGSGNTIYFGEGSWLTVV.